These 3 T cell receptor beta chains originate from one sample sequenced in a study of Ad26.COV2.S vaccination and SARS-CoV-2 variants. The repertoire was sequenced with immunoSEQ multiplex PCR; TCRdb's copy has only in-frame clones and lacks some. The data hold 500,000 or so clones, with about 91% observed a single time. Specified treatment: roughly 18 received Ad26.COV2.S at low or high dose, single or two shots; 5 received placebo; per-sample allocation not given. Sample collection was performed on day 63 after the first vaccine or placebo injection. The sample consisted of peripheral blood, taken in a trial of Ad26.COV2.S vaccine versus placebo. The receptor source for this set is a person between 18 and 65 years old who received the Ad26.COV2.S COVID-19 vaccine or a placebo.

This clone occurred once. The DNA of the CDR3 is TGTGCCAGCATGGGCAGGGGATCGGAGACCCAGTACTTC. Its translation is CASMGRGSETQYF. The chain is built from TRBV6-5 and TRBJ2-5; TRBD1 might be the D (6 bases). The CDR3 consists of 13 residues. V lost 7 bases, J lost 5 bases, and 14 bases lay in between. Germline CDR1 is MNHEY and CDR2 is SVGAGI.

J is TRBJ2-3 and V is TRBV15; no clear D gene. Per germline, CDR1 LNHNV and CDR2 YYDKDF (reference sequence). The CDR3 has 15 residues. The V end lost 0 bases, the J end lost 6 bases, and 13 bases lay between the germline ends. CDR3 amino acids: CATSRDFRLVDTQYF. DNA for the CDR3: TGTGCCACCAGCAGAGATTTCCGCCTTGTGGATACGCAGTATTTT.

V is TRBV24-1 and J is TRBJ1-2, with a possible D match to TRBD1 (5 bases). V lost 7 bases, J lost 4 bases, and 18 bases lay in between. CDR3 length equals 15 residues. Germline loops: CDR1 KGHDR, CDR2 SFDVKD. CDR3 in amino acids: CATSQSRGTGYGYTF. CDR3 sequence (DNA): TGTGCCACCAGCCAATCTCGGGGGACCGGCTATGGCTACACCTTC.